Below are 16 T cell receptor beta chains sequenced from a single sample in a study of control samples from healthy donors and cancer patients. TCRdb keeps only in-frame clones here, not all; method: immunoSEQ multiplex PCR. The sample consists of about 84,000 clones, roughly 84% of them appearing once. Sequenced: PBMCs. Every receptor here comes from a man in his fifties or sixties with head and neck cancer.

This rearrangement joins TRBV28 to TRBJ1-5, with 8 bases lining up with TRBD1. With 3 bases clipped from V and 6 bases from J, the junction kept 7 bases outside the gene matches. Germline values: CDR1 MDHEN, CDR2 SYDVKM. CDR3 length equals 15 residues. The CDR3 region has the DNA TGTGCCAGCAGTTTCATCCAGGGGGCAGTTCAGCCCCAGCATTTT. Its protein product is CASSFIQGAVQPQHF.

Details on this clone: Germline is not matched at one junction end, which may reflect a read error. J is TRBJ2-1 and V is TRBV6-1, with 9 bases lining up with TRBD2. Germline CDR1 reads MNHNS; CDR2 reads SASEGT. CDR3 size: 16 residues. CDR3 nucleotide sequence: TGTGCCAGCAGGGAAGGGACTAGCCGGGCATACAATGAGCAGTTCTTC. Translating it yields CASREGTSRAYNEQFF.

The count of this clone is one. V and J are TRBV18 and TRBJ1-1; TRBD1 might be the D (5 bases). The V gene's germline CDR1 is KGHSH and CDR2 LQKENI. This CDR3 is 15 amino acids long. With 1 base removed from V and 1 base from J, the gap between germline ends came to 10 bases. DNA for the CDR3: TGTGCCAGCTCACCACGGAGGGGCCAGAACACTGAAGCTTTCTTT. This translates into CASSPRRGQNTEAFF.

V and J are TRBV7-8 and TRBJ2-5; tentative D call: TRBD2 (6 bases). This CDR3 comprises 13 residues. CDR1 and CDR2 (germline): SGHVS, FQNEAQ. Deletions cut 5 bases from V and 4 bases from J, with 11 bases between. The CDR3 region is CASSRLGGETQYF. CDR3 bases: TGTGCCAGCAGCCGTCTCGGGGGAGAGACCCAGTACTTC.

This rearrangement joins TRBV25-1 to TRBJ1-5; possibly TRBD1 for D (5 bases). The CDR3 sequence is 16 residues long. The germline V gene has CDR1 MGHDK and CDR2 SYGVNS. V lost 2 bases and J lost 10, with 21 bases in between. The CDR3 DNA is TGTGCCAGCAGTGAACGCACAGGCCCTCTTGGTGTTCCCCAGCATTTT. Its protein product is CASSERTGPLGVPQHF.

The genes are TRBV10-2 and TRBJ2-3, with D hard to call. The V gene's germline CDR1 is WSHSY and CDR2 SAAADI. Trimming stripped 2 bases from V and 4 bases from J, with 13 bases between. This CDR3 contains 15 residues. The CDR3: CASSEKQERPDTQYF. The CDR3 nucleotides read TGCGCCAGCAGTGAGAAGCAGGAAAGGCCAGATACGCAGTATTTT.

CDR3 in DNA: TGTGCCAGCAGCTTGCGCAGGGAAGATGAGCAGTTCTTC. Amino acids: CASSLRREDEQFF. The chain joins TRBV5-4 to TRBJ2-1; D may be TRBD1 (5 bases). The CDR3 extends over 13 amino acids. Germline CDR1 reads SGHNT; CDR2 reads YYREEE (reference sequence). With 1 base removed from V and 8 bases from J, the gap between germline ends came to 10 bases. Together with reference TRBV5-4 and TRBJ2-1, the CDR3 gives the full variable domain: ETGVTQSPTHLIKTRGQQVTLRCSSQSGHNTVSWYQQALGQGPQFIFQYYREEENGRGNFPPRFSGLQFPNYSSELNVNALELDDSALYLCASSLRREDEQFFGPGTRLTVL.

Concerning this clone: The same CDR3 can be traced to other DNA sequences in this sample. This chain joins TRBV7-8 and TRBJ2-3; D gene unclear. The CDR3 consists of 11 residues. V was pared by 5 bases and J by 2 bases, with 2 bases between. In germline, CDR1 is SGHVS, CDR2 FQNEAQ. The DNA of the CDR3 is TGTGCCAGCAGCCTCACAGATACGCAGTATTTT. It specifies CASSLTDTQYF.

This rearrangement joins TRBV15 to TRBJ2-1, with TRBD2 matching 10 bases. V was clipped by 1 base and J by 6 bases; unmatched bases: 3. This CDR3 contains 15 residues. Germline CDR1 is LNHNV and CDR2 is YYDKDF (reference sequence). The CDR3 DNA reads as TGTGCCACCAGCAGAGCGGCTAGCGGGAGCAATGAGCAGTTCTTC. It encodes CATSRAASGSNEQFF.

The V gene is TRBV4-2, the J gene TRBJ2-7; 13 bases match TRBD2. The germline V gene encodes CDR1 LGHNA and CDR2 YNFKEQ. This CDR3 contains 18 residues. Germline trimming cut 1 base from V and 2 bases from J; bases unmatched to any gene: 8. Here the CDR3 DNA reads TGTGCCAGCAGCCAAGGCGGGGGACTAGCGGGACCAGCCTACGAGCAGTACTTC. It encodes CASSQGGGLAGPAYEQYF.

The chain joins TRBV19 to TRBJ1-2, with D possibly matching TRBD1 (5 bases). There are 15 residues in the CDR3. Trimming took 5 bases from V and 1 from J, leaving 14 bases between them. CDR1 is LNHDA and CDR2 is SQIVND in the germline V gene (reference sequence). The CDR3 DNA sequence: TGTGCCAGTAGTTCGGGAGGGGCTATTAACTATGGCTACACCTTC. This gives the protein CASSSGGAINYGYTF.

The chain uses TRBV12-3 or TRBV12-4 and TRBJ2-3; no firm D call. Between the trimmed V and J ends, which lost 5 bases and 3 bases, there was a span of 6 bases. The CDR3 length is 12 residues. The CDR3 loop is CASSGWTDTQYF. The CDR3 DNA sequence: TGTGCCAGCAGTGGTTGGACAGATACGCAGTATTTT.

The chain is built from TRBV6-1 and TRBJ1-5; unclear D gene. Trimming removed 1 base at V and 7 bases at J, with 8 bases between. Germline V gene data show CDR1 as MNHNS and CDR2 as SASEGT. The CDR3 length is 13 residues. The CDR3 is CASSEDRVQPQHF. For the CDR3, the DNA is TGTGCCAGCAGTGAAGATCGGGTCCAGCCCCAGCATTTT.

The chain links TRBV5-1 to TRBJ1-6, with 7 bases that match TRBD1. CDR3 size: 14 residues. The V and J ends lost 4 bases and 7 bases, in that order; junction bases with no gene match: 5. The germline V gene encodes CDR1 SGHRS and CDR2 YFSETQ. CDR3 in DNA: TGCGCCAGCAGCGCCGGAGGGGGCAATTCACCCCTCCACTTT. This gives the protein CASSAGGGNSPLHF.

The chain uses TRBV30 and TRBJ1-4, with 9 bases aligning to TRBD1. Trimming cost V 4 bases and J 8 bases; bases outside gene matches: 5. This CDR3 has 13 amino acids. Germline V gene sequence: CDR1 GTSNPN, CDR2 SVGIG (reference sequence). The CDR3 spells CAWNRGLREKLFF. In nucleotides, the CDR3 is TGTGCCTGGAACAGGGGGCTACGAGAAAAACTGTTTTTT.

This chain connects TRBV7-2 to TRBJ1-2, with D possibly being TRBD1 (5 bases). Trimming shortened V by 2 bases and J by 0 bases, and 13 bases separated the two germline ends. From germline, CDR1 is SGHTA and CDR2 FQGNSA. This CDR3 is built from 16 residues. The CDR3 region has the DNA TGTGCCAGCAGCTTACAGGGAGGGGCAGCTAACTATGGCTACACCTTC. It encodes CASSLQGGAANYGYTF.